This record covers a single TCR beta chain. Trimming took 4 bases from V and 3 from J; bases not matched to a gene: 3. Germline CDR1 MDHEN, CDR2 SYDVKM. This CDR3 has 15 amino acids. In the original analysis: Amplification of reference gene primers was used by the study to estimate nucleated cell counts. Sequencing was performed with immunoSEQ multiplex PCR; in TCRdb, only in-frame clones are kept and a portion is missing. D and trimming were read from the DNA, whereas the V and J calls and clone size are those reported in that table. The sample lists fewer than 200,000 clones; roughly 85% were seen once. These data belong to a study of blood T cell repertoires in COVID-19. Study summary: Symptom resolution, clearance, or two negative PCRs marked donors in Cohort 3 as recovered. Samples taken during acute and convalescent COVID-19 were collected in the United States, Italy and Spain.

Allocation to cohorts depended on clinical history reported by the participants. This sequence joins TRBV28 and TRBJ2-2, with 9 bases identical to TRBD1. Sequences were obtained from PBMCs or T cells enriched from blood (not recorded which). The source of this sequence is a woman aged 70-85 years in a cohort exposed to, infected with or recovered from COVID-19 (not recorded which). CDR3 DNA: TGTGCCAGCAGTTCGGGACAGGGTTACACCGGGGAGCTGTTTTTT. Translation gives CASSSGQGYTGELFF. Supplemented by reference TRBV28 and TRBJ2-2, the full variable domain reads DVKVTQSSRYLVKRTGEKVFLECVQDMDHENMFWYRQDPGLGLRLIYFSYDVKMKEKGDIPEGYSVSREKKERFSLILESASTNQTSMYLCASSSGQGYTGELFFGEGSRLTVL.